A selection of T cell receptor beta chains follows, all from one sample in a study of T cell changes during pregnancy in multiple sclerosis. Assay: immunoSEQ multiplex PCR; the TCRdb copy retains only in-frame clones and omits some. The sample has approximately 50,000 clones; about 90% are singletons. The material was CD8+ T cells from peripheral blood mononuclear cells, obtained after pregnancy. The receptors come from a female donor with multiple sclerosis, enrolled in a pregnancy study. Each CDR3 is given with its conserved first and last residue. The order of the fields is clone size, D gene, J gene, V gene, CDR3 DNA, CDR3 protein. The D gene is left open where the match is weak. The size of a clone is reported for some rows only, either as once, few or many, or as a class for expanded clones.

abundance: -; d_gene: TRBD1; j_gene: TRBJ1-4; v_gene: TRBV6-6; CDR3nt: TGTGCCAGCAGTTACGACAGGGACAGTGAAAAACTGTTTTTT; CDR3aa: CASSYDRDSEKLFF
abundance: -; d_gene: -; j_gene: TRBJ1-5; v_gene: TRBV5-4; CDR3nt: TGTGCCAGCAGCTTGGGAGGGGGAAATCAGCCCCAGCATTTT; CDR3aa: CASSLGGGNQPQHF
abundance: -; d_gene: -; j_gene: TRBJ2-1; v_gene: TRBV27; CDR3nt: TGTGCCGGCGGTCGAGGCAATGAGCAGTTCTTC; CDR3aa: CAGGRGNEQFF
abundance: -; d_gene: -; j_gene: TRBJ1-5; v_gene: TRBV19; CDR3nt: TGTGCCAGTAGTATAAAACTTGACTACCTCAATCAGCCCCAGCATTTT; CDR3aa: CASSIKLDYLNQPQHF
abundance: -; d_gene: -; j_gene: TRBJ1-3; v_gene: TRBV30; CDR3nt: TGTGCCTGGAGTGACGACGGGACACTTGGAAACACCATATATTTT; CDR3aa: CAWSDDGTLGNTIYF
abundance: -; d_gene: TRBD1; j_gene: TRBJ2-5; v_gene: TRBV5-1; CDR3nt: TGCGCCAGCAGCCGGATACCCGGGACAGAACAAGAGACCCAGTACTTC; CDR3aa: CASSRIPGTEQETQYF
abundance: -; d_gene: -; j_gene: TRBJ1-6; v_gene: TRBV5-6; CDR3nt: TGTGCCAGCAGCTTCCTGAGCTCCTATAATTCACCCCTCCACTTT; CDR3aa: CASSFLSSYNSPLHF
abundance: -; d_gene: -; j_gene: TRBJ2-1; v_gene: TRBV7-9; CDR3nt: TGTGCCAGCAGCTTAGCCGGTTCGGGCAATGAGCAGTTCTTC; CDR3aa: CASSLAGSGNEQFF
abundance: -; d_gene: TRBD1; j_gene: TRBJ1-2; v_gene: TRBV6-5; CDR3nt: TGTGCCAGCAGTCGGGACAGAGTCGGGGGCTACACCTTC; CDR3aa: CASSRDRVGGYTF
abundance: -; d_gene: -; j_gene: TRBJ2-6; v_gene: TRBV5-1; CDR3nt: TGCGCCAGCAGCGGTCAGGGGATCTCTGGGGCCAACGTCCTGACTTTC; CDR3aa: CASSGQGISGANVLTF
abundance: -; d_gene: TRBD2; j_gene: TRBJ2-3; v_gene: TRBV27; CDR3nt: TGTGCCAGCGCCGACGTGATTCGGCTAGCGGGGGGGCCGGGTGGAGATACGCAGTATTTT; CDR3aa: CASADVIRLAGGPGGDTQYF
abundance: -; d_gene: TRBD1; j_gene: TRBJ2-5; v_gene: TRBV27; CDR3nt: TGTGCCAGCAGTTTTACGGGACAGGGTCCAGAGACCCAGTACTTC; CDR3aa: CASSFTGQGPETQYF
abundance: -; d_gene: -; j_gene: TRBJ1-5; v_gene: TRBV29-1; CDR3nt: TGCAGCGACCTCGGGACACGAAATCAGCCCCAGCATTTT; CDR3aa: CSDLGTRNQPQHF
abundance: few; d_gene: TRBD1; j_gene: TRBJ2-1; v_gene: TRBV28; CDR3nt: TGTGCCAGCAGCTCTGACAGGGTGTTGGTCAATGAGCAGTTCTTC; CDR3aa: CASSSDRVLVNEQFF